The rows below give T cell receptor beta chains drawn from one sample of a study of CD8+ T cells in alopecia areata. This table comes from immunoSEQ multiplex PCR, and its TCRdb copy is limited to in-frame clones, with some not included. The table has around 140,000 clones, about 60% seen once; the top ten hold nearly 6.5%. The source was CD4+ T cells sorted from blood, collected at week 0. Receptor source: a human donor with alopecia areata. CDR3s include the opening cysteine and the closing phenylalanine or tryptophan. The D gene is left open where the match is weak. Clone sizes are given selectively: once, few, many, or a class where the clone is expanded.

D	size	J	V	CDR3	DNA
TRBD1	once	TRBJ1-2	TRBV15	CATSSWTGGRTGYTF	TGTGCCACCAGCAGTTGGACAGGAGGCAGAACGGGCTACACCTTC
.	few	TRBJ2-1	TRBV7-2	CASSLFNEQFF	TGTGCCAGCAGCTTATTCAATGAGCAGTTCTTC
TRBD2	.	TRBJ2-1	TRBV5-1	CASSLSSGNNEQFF	TGCGCCAGCAGCTTGTCTAGCGGTAACAATGAGCAGTTCTTC
.	.	TRBJ1-6	TRBV6-5	CASSYEGPGYSPLHF	TGTGCCAGCAGTTACGAGGGTCCGGGGTATTCACCCCTCCACTTT
TRBD2	few	TRBJ2-3	TRBV4-2	CASSQDAGGDTQYF	TGTGCCAGCAGCCAAGATGCGGGGGGAGATACGCAGTATTTT
TRBD2	.	TRBJ2-3	TRBV7-9	CASSRTSGSTDTQYF	TGTGCCAGCAGCCGGACTAGCGGCAGCACAGATACGCAGTATTTT
TRBD1	.	TRBJ1-1	TRBV27	CASSNRDRASEAFF	TGTGCCAGCAGTAACAGGGACAGGGCTTCTGAAGCTTTCTTT
.	.	TRBJ1-6	TRBV2	CASRDAGRTNSPLHF	TGTGCCAGCAGAGATGCGGGACGGACCAATTCACCCCTCCACTTT
.	.	TRBJ1-2	TRBV29-1	CSVENYGYTF	TGCAGCGTTGAGAACTATGGCTACACCTTC
.	once	TRBJ1-1	TRBV6-5	CASSPRRNTEAFF	TGTGCCAGCAGCCCGAGGAGGAACACTGAAGCTTTCTTT
.	.	TRBJ2-5	TRBV5-1	CASSEPEETQYF	TGCGCCAGCAGCGAGCCGGAAGAGACCCAGTACTTC
.	.	TRBJ1-5	TRBV7-2	CASSLYLPQPQHF	TGTGCCAGCAGCTTATATCTTCCCCAGCCCCAGCATTTT
.	.	TRBJ2-5	TRBV29-1	CSVDLGQLETQYF	TGCAGCGTTGATTTGGGTCAGTTGGAGACCCAGTACTTC
TRBD1	.	TRBJ1-1	TRBV29-1	CSVPGTAYEAFF	TGCAGCGTACCCGGGACAGCGTATGAAGCTTTCTTT
.	few	TRBJ2-1	TRBV29-1	CSGGGTADSYNEQFF	TGCAGCGGGGGAGGGACAGCAGACTCCTACAATGAGCAGTTCTTC
TRBD1	few	TRBJ2-7	TRBV5-1	CASSKGQGVSYEQYF	TGCGCCAGCAGCAAAGGACAGGGGGTATCCTACGAGCAGTACTTC
.	.	TRBJ1-5	TRBV21-1	CASSIYPGTANQPQHF	TGTGCCAGCAGCATCTACCCCGGGACAGCCAATCAGCCCCAGCATTTT
.	few	TRBJ1-5	TRBV7-2	CASSFDAYSNQPQHF	TGTGCCAGCAGCTTTGATGCTTATAGCAATCAGCCCCAGCATTTT
.	few	TRBJ1-5	TRBV4-1	CASSRNPTENQPQHF	TGCGCCAGCAGCCGAAATCCGACAGAGAATCAGCCCCAGCATTTT
TRBD1	few	TRBJ1-1	TRBV27	CAAKGQMNTEAFF	TGTGCCGCCAAGGGACAGATGAACACTGAAGCTTTCTTT